These 31 T cell receptor beta chains originate from one sample sequenced in a study of regulatory T cells in long-lasting Graves disease. Time point reported: persistent/refractory GD, antithyroid drugs over 5 years with positive TRAb. Preparation of the TCR library used RNA extracted from PBMCs. Arm-PCR of CDR3 regions and iRepertoire HTBI primers were the basis on which TCR beta libraries were built. TCRdb independently ran MiXCR on the multiplex PCR reads; one entry per CDR3 protein. This table holds 650,000 to 850,000 distinct CDR3 sequences, about 30% found once. Material: peripheral blood mononuclear cells (PBMCs), obtained when the disease was refractory, from a patient treated with antithyroid drugs. The receptors shown here come from a female donor with Graves disease.

The chain joins TRBV12-5 to TRBJ2-7; D gene unclear. Trimming left V 4 bases short and J 4 bases short, with 14 bases between. CDR1 and CDR2 (germline): LGHNT, FRNRAP. The CDR3 runs to 14 residues. In nucleotides, the CDR3 is TGTGCTAGTGGTTCCCGAGCCCTGGGGTACGAGCAGTACTTC. Protein: CASGSRALGYEQYF.

This clonotype was counted between two and nine times. The rearrangement uses TRBV28 and TRBJ1-2; D is possibly TRBD1 (6 bases). V lost 5 bases and J 8 bases, leaving 21 bases between the germline ends. CDR1 is MDHEN and CDR2 is SYDVKM in the germline V gene. This CDR3 region has 15 residues. The chain's CDR3 is CASSEFDRFDMGYTF. Written as DNA, the CDR3 is TGTGCCAGCAGTGAATTCGACAGGTTTGACATGGGCTACACCTTC.

This clonotype was detected only once. The chain combines TRBV5-1 with TRBJ1-1; the D is unclear. Germline-derived CDR1 and CDR2 are SGHRS and YFSETQ. V was shortened by 0 bases and J by 0 bases, with 12 bases between the two germline ends. The CDR3 is 16 residues long. This CDR3 reads CASSLVSTGMNTEAFF. The CDR3 DNA is TGCGCCAGCAGCTTGGTCAGCACGGGCATGAACACTGAAGCTTTCTTT.

Turning to this clonotype: It is likely a read error, because the conserved phenylalanine at the end of the CDR3 is missing. The chain couples TRBV29-1 to TRBJ1-1, with 7 bases fitting TRBD1. Unmatched junction bases numbered 9, after V lost 6 bases and J lost 5 bases. The germline V gene has CDR1 SQVTM and CDR2 ANQGSEA. CDR3 length: 13 amino acids. In nucleotides, the CDR3 is TGCAGCGTCTCAATACAGGGGACAACTGAAGCTTTCTCT. It yields the protein CSVSIQGTTEAFS.

This rearrangement joins TRBV5-5 to TRBJ1-5; unclear D gene. From germline, CDR1 is SGHKS and CDR2 YYEKEE (reference sequence). The CDR3 consists of 14 residues. V was cut by 0 bases and J by 9 bases, with 13 bases left in between. The CDR3 sequence: CASSLASGDWPQHF. Here the CDR3 DNA reads TGTGCCAGCAGCTTGGCGTCCGGGGATTGGCCCCAGCATTTT.

In its sample, this clonotype was seen a few times. V gene TRBV7-8 combines with J gene TRBJ1-2; D ambiguous. This CDR3 is built from 14 residues. V lost 5 bases, J lost 4 bases, and 14 bases lay in between. Germline-derived CDR1 and CDR2 are SGHVS and FQNEAQ. The CDR3 region has the DNA TGTGCCAGCAGCCCCGACGGGTTCGGCTATGGCTACACCTTC. This encodes CASSPDGFGYGYTF.

This clonotype was seen a few times. The rearrangement links TRBV6-2 or TRBV6-3 to TRBJ2-5; 7 bases map to TRBD2. The ends lost 5 bases at V and 9 bases at J; junction bases unmatched: 9. The CDR3 extends over 13 amino acids. Per the germline V gene, CDR1 is MNHEY and CDR2 is SVGEGT. The CDR3 loop reads CASSQIKGLPQYF. Written as DNA, the CDR3 is TGTGCCAGCAGTCAAATTAAGGGACTACCCCAGTACTTC.

This clonotype appeared a few times. The CDR3 DNA reads as TGTGCCAGCAGCCGAAACAGTGCCGGGATGAGGGGGGAGCAGTACTTC. Amino acids: CASSRNSAGMRGEQYF. The rearrangement joins TRBV4-2 to TRBJ2-7; the D gene is possibly TRBD1 (6 bases). V was trimmed by 4 bases and J by 7 bases, leaving 23 bases between them. Germline V CDR1 and CDR2: LGHNA, YNFKEQ. The CDR3 sequence is 16 residues long.

With regard to this clonotype: Given a much more abundant clone one base away, this may be a read error. The chain combines TRBV27 with TRBJ1-1; D is unresolved. There are 16 residues in the CDR3. V gave up 3 bases and J gave up 0 bases, with 14 bases separating them. Germline V gene data show CDR1 as MNHEY and CDR2 as SMNVEV (reference sequence). The CDR3 bases are TGTGCCAGCAGTTTTGACGGAGCGAAAATGAACACTGAAGCTTTCTTT. Encoded protein: CASSFDGAKMNTEAFF.

This clonotype turned up a few times. The chain has TRBV29-1 and TRBJ1-2; 9 bases match TRBD1. Germline CDR1 SQVTM, CDR2 ANQGSEA. V gave up 7 bases and J gave up 5 bases; unmatched junction bases: 5. This CDR3 comprises 12 residues. CDR3 region: CSAQGTGYGYTF. Here the CDR3 DNA reads TGCAGCGCCCAAGGGACAGGGTATGGCTACACCTTC.

The chain employs TRBV20-1 and TRBJ2-7; D gene ambiguous. Trimming removed 0 bases at V and 9 bases at J, with 18 bases between. Per the germline V gene, CDR1 is DFQATT and CDR2 is SNEGSKA (reference sequence). The CDR3 covers 14 residues. Here the CDR3 reads CSARDLGAPRRQYF. The CDR3 DNA sequence: TGCAGTGCTAGAGATCTCGGCGCTCCCAGGAGGCAGTACTTC.

The sample holds many counts of this clonotype. The chain is built from TRBV5-1 and TRBJ1-4; TRBD1 might be the D (6 bases). Trimming left V 4 bases short and J 8 bases short, with 12 bases between. This CDR3 comprises 13 residues. CDR1 SGHRS and CDR2 YFSETQ come from the germline V gene. CDR3 nucleotide sequence: TGCGCCAGCAGCCCTCGGACAGCCGAAAAACTGTTTTTT. Translating gives CASSPRTAEKLFF. The whole variable domain, remainder taken from reference TRBV5-1 and TRBJ1-4, is KAGVTQTPRYLIKTRGQQVTLSCSPISGHRSVSWYQQTPGQGLQFLFEYFSETQRNKGNFPGRFSGRQFSNSRSEMNVSTLELGDSALYLCASSPRTAEKLFFGSGTQLSVL.

Only a few counts were recorded for this clonotype. The chain uses TRBV28 and TRBJ1-4; 11 bases fit TRBD1. The CDR3 sequence is 15 residues long. V lost 5 bases, J lost 6 bases, and 5 bases stayed unmatched. Germline CDR1 is MDHEN and CDR2 is SYDVKM. CDR3 sequence (DNA): TGTGCCAGCAGTCCCTCGGGACAGGGGGATGAAAAACTGTTTTTT. It specifies CASSPSGQGDEKLFF.

At least ten counts were recorded for this clonotype. This chain connects TRBV27 to TRBJ2-2; D is unclear. Deletions cut 6 bases from V and 5 bases from J, with 7 bases between. Germline CDR1 reads MNHEY; CDR2 reads SMNVEV (reference sequence). The CDR3 loop spans 12 amino acids. The DNA of the CDR3 is TGTGCCAGCAGCCTATTGACCGGGGAGCTGTTTTTT. It translates to CASSLLTGELFF.

This clonotype was seen only a few times. The rearrangement joins TRBV19 to TRBJ2-7; TRBD1 might be the D (6 bases). The V end lost 8 bases, the J end lost 2 bases, and 19 bases lay between the germline ends. Germline V gene data show CDR1 as LNHDA and CDR2 as SQIVND (reference sequence). CDR3 length: 15 residues. The CDR3 DNA reads TGTGCCAGTCGAATAAGAGGACAGTTCGCCTACGAGCAGTACTTC. It encodes CASRIRGQFAYEQYF.

Only a few counts were recorded for this clonotype. The chain couples TRBV20-1 to TRBJ1-1; the D is unclear. From germline, CDR1 is DFQATT and CDR2 SNEGSKA (reference sequence). This CDR3 contains 13 residues. V was shortened by 0 bases and J by 6 bases, with 11 bases between the two germline ends. Written as DNA, the CDR3 is TGCAGTGCTAGAGACGCCTTAGGTGCTGAAGCTTTCTTT. Translation: CSARDALGAEAFF.

The table lists this clonotype with many counts. The chain is built from TRBV24-1 and TRBJ1-2, with D maybe TRBD1 (6 bases). Trimming took off 4 bases at V and 9 bases at J, with 11 bases between the two ends. The CDR3 length is 12 residues. Per germline, CDR1 KGHDR and CDR2 SFDVKD. The CDR3 nucleotides read TGTGCCACCAGTGACCAGGACAGACGCTACACCTTC. This codes for CATSDQDRRYTF.

This clonotype was picked up many times. V and J are TRBV15 and TRBJ2-7, with 10 bases lining up with TRBD1. This CDR3 has 17 residues. The V gene end was trimmed by 1 base and the J gene end by 5 bases; junction bases not matched to a gene: 11. Per the germline V gene, CDR1 is LNHNV and CDR2 is YYDKDF (reference sequence). Here the CDR3 reads CATSRGAKGDRGHEQYF. The DNA of the CDR3 is TGTGCCACCAGCAGAGGGGCTAAGGGGGACAGGGGCCACGAGCAGTACTTC.

This clonotype was observed many times. The genes are TRBV6-1 and TRBJ2-7; TRBD1 matches 8 bases. CDR1 MNHNS and CDR2 SASEGT come from the germline V gene. The junction had 6 bases not matched to a gene; V was cut back by 1 base and J by 7 bases. The CDR3 contains 14 residues. CDR3 in amino acids: CASSEGTGFGEQYF. Written as DNA, the CDR3 is TGTGCCAGCAGTGAAGGGACAGGGTTTGGTGAGCAGTACTTC.

The chain joins TRBV20-1 to TRBJ2-7; D possibly matches TRBD1 or TRBD2 (5 bases each). This CDR3 has 13 amino acids. The V gene lost 2 bases and the J gene lost 1 base, with 9 bases spanning the gap. CDR1 is DFQATT, CDR2 SNEGSKA, per germline (reference sequence). In nucleotides, the CDR3 is TGCAGTGCTAGATTAGGGGAGTCCTACGAGCAGTACTTC. Encoded protein: CSARLGESYEQYF.

The chain carries TRBV11-2 and TRBJ2-5, with TRBD2 identical over 9 bases. The CDR3 sequence is 15 residues long. CDR1 and CDR2 from the germline V gene are SGHAT and FQNNGV. The trim removed 3 bases at V and 5 bases at J, leaving 7 bases unmatched. The DNA for the CDR3 is TGTGCCAGCAGCTTCCGGGGGACTAGCCAGGAGACCCAGTACTTC. Translation gives CASSFRGTSQETQYF.

This clonotype occurred a few times. The chain links TRBV9 to TRBJ1-1; D is unclear. Germline CDR1 and CDR2: SGDLS and YYNGEE. The CDR3 has 13 residues. The V end was cut by 0 bases, the J end by 3 bases, with 6 bases between. The CDR3 bases are TGTGCCAGCAGCGTAGCTTGGGACACTGAAGCTTTCTTT. Protein sequence: CASSVAWDTEAFF. Filled out from reference TRBV9 and TRBJ1-1, the complete variable domain reads DSGVTQTPKHLITATGQRVTLRCSPRSGDLSVYWYQQSLDQGLQFLIQYYNGEERAKGNILERFSAQQFPDLHSELNLSSLELGDSALYFCASSVAWDTEAFFGQGTRLTVV.

For this clonotype: A single base separates this from a much larger clone, so it may be a read error. This rearrangement joins TRBV11-2 to TRBJ2-7; TRBD1 or TRBD2 may be the D gene (5 bases each). V shed 5 bases and J shed 1 base, with 12 bases lying between them. The germline gives CDR1 SGHAT, CDR2 FQNNGV. The CDR3 is made up of 14 amino acids. CDR3 nucleotide sequence: TGTGCCAGCAGCCGGGGCAGGGTTTCCTACGAGCAGTACTTC. As protein: CASSRGRVSYEQYF.

The J gene is TRBJ1-2, the V gene TRBV30; no clear D. The CDR3 is made up of 13 amino acids. The V and J ends lost 3 bases and 0 bases respectively, with 8 bases between them. Germline lookup yields CDR1 GTSNPN and CDR2 SVGIG (reference sequence). CDR3 nucleotides: TGTGCCTGGAGAAGTCCTACTAACTATGGCTACACCTTC. Amino acids: CAWRSPTNYGYTF.

This clonotype has only a few counts. The chain carries TRBV4-1 and TRBJ1-4; no clear D gene. V lost 0 bases and J 0 bases, leaving 11 bases between the germline ends. This CDR3 region has 17 residues. Germline V gene lookup returns CDR1 MGHRA and CDR2 YSYEKL. Written as DNA, the CDR3 is TGCGCCAGCAGCCAAGATCCGGCTCGAGCAACTAATGAAAAACTGTTTTTT. It yields the protein CASSQDPARATNEKLFF.

V gene TRBV5-1 combines with J gene TRBJ1-4; D not certain. The V gene's germline CDR1 is SGHRS and CDR2 YFSETQ. Trimming took 3 bases from V and 4 from J, leaving 7 bases between them. The CDR3 extends over 13 amino acids. CDR3 coding DNA: TGCGCCAGCAGCTCCAGAATTAATGAAAAACTGTTTTTT. It is translated as CASSSRINEKLFF.

This chain links TRBV19 with TRBJ2-7; the D call may be TRBD1 or TRBD2 (5 bases each). Trimming left V 4 bases short and J 7 bases short, with 17 bases between. Germline CDR1 is LNHDA and CDR2 is SQIVND (reference sequence). This CDR3 is built from 14 residues. CDR3: CASSTDSRGGEQYF. CDR3 nucleotide sequence: TGTGCCAGTAGTACAGACTCCCGGGGCGGTGAGCAGTACTTC. The complete variable domain, with remaining parts taken from reference TRBV19 and TRBJ2-7, reads DGGITQSPKYLFRKEGQNVTLSCEQNLNHDAMYWYRQDPGQGLRLIYYSQIVNDFQKGDIAEGYSVSREKKESFPLTVTSAQKNPTAFYLCASSTDSRGGEQYFGPGTRLTVT.

This clonotype was seen just once. The rearrangement uses TRBV18 and TRBJ2-7, with D possibly TRBD2 on 6 matching bases. The germline CDR1 and CDR2 sequences are KGHSH and LQKENI. The CDR3 has 15 amino acids. V lost 2 bases and J lost 5, with 16 bases in between. The CDR3 DNA follows: TGTGCCAGCTCACCATCGGGACTGGTATTTGACGAGCAGTACTTC. Translated: CASSPSGLVFDEQYF.

This clonotype was seen a few times. This chain joins TRBV20-1 and TRBJ1-1, with D hard to call. Germline assignment: CDR1 DFQATT and CDR2 SNEGSKA (reference sequence). CDR3 length: 14 amino acids. V shed 5 bases and J shed 1 base, with 14 bases lying between them. CDR3 sequence: CSASFGQTNTEAFF. The CDR3 nucleotides read TGCAGTGCTTCCTTTGGGCAGACGAACACTGAAGCTTTCTTT.

This clonotype occurred many times. The V gene is TRBV12-3 or TRBV12-4, the J gene TRBJ2-5, with TRBD1 matching 8 bases. The CDR3 covers 14 residues. V shed 7 bases and J 4 bases; nucleotides not matched to a gene: 8. The CDR3, as DNA: TGTGCCAGCACCCTACAGGGGGTCTTAGAGACCCAGTACTTC. The encoded protein is CASTLQGVLETQYF.

The V gene is TRBV27, the J gene TRBJ1-1, with 8 nucleotides matching TRBD1. This CDR3 region has 15 residues. CDR1 is MNHEY, CDR2 SMNVEV, per germline (reference sequence). Losses at the gene ends were 4 bases for V and 6 bases for J; bases not matched to a gene: 10. CDR3 nucleotides: TGTGCCAGCAGTTGGGACCGGACAGGGAGGGCTGAAGCTTTCTTT. Amino acids: CASSWDRTGRAEAFF.